This TCR beta chain was found in a study of T cells in Graves' hyperthyroidism and ophthalmopathy. There were TCR beta CDR3 regions amplified from RNA transcripts. RT-PCR in the first round (using the HTBI primer set) targeted the TCR CDR3. One entry per CDR3 protein results from TCRdb running MiXCR on the multiplex PCR reads. Of 700,000 to 950,000 distinct CDR3 sequences in the sample, over 35% were seen once. This clonotype came up once. The junction departs from the called germline gene at one end, perhaps through a read error. The CDR3 runs to 19 residues. Looked up from germline, CDR1 is ENHRY and CDR2 is SYGVKD.

The genes are TRBV10-3 and TRBJ1-5, with 12 bases matching TRBD1. This sequence was found in a woman aged 40 to 50 with Graves' hyperthyroidism. Specimen: blood. CDR3 sequence reads: CASSYWPGQGAKSNQPQHF. The CDR3 DNA follows: TGTGCCAGCAGTTACTGGCCGGGACAGGGGGCAAAGAGCAATCAGCCCCAGCATTTT.